The sequence of this TCR beta chain was determined in a study of early T cells in non-severe SARS-CoV-2 infection. Whole-study context: Investigators sequenced bulk RNA drawn from unsorted whole blood, and chains remained unpaired. General observations from the study: VDJdb matches were skewed toward anti-spike CD8 T cell responses.

Individually, cDNA molecules had unique molecular identifiers attached to them. TCRdb reprocessed the 5' RACE reads via MiXCR and lists one record per CDR3 protein. The profile shows about 100,000 distinct CDR3 sequences, 13% of them singletons. Germline V gene data show CDR1 as LGHDT and CDR2 as YNNKEL (reference sequence). This CDR3 comprises 13 residues. The ends were cut back, 4 bases at V and 13 bases at J, with 17 bases in the middle. This clonotype is a singleton in its sample. The antigen remains unidentified. Sequenced input: whole blood. This TCR derives from an adult who was a healthcare worker with PCR-confirmed SARS-CoV-2 infection or an uninfected control (not recorded which). The chain is built from TRBV3-1 and TRBJ2-1; a weak D match, TRBD1 (6 bases). The CDR3 spells CASSPPPGQAQFF. The CDR3 bases are TGTGCCAGCAGCCCTCCGCCGGGACAAGCACAGTTCTTC.